This T cell receptor (beta chain) was recorded in a study of T cell responses to AZD1222 COVID-19 vaccine. In the study overall: Analyses pooled second doses at about 4 or about 12 weeks. Study results and limitations: Increases in Spike-specific TCR breadth and depth were seen after two AZD1222 doses. Vaccine-related CD4 TCRs covered spike, predominating at 160-218 and 743-854.

Clones were read by immunoSEQ multiplex PCR, and TCRdb kept only the in-frame ones, dropping some. This table has 130,000 or so clones, about 93% appearing once. On this clone itself: Its antigen is not identified.

This CDR3 spans 15 amino acids. Germline V CDR1 and CDR2: SGHNT, YYREEE (reference sequence). Deletions cut 4 bases from V and 7 bases from J, with 21 bases between. Material: peripheral blood, obtained on day 0 of AZD1222 vaccination. The TCR comes from an adult in good health. The chain is built from TRBV5-4 and TRBJ2-7; D perhaps matches TRBD2 (5 bases). In nucleotides, the CDR3 is TGTGCCAGCAGCCGCTCTCGTGGGGAGTTGAGGGAGCAGTACTTC. Encoded protein: CASSRSRGELREQYF.